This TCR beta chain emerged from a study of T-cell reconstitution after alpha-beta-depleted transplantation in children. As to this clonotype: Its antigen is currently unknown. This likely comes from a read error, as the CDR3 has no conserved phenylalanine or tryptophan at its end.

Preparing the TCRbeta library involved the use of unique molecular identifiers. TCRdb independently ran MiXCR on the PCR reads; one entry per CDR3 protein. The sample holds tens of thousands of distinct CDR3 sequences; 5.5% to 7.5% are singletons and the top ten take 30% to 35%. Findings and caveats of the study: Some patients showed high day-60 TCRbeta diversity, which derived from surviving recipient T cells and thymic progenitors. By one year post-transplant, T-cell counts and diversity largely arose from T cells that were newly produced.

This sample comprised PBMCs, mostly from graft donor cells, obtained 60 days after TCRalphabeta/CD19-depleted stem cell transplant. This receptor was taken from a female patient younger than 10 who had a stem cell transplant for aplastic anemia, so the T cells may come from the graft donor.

The CDR3 sequence: CASSFGDRAYEQYS. The CDR3 coding sequence is TGTGCCAGCAGCTTTGGGGACAGGGCCTACGAGCAGTACTCC. The chain recombines TRBV7-9 with TRBJ2-7; 9 nucleotides align to TRBD1. The length of the CDR3 is 14 residues. Germline V gene lookup returns CDR1 SEHNR and CDR2 FQNEAQ (reference sequence). Unmatched junction bases numbered 2, after V lost 3 bases and J lost 2 bases.